The 6 T cell receptor beta chains in this list originate from one sample, sequenced in a study of PD-1 blockade in mismatch repair-deficient tumors. The time point: roughly 10-day in vitro stimulation with candidate neoantigen peptide 5. Libraries were prepared by immunoSEQ multiplex PCR; TCRdb keeps only in-frame clonotypes and omits some of them. The sample gives around 14,000 clones, under 90% of which show up once; 9.5% to 13% is in the top ten. These receptors have no known antigen. Specimen: cells cultured in vitro, collected from a patient treated with pembrolizumab. These TCRs come from an adult with mismatch repair-deficient cancer.

The CDR3 is CASRDEPGQGLSEQYF. CDR3 bases: TGCGCCAGCAGAGACGAGCCGGGACAGGGGTTGAGTGAGCAGTACTTC. The rearrangement uses TRBV5-1 and TRBJ2-7, with 10 bases aligning to TRBD1. Germline CDR1 reads SGHRS; CDR2 reads YFSETQ. CDR3 length: 16 amino acids. The ends lost 5 bases at V and 7 bases at J; junction bases unmatched: 15.

The chain couples TRBV6-4 to TRBJ2-1; no reliable D call. The CDR3 totals 12 residues. V dropped 3 bases and J dropped 16 bases, with 16 bases sitting between them. The germline gives CDR1 MRHNA, CDR2 SNTAGT. The CDR3 here is CASSDQAAGVFF. The DNA for the CDR3 is TGTGCCAGCAGTGATCAGGCGGCTGGAGTCTTCTTC.

The chain combines TRBV11-2 with TRBJ2-7, with 10 bases lining up with TRBD2. This CDR3 has 15 amino acids. Trimming took 7 bases from V and 1 from J; bases not matched to a gene: 7. Germline V lookup: CDR1 SGHAT, CDR2 FQNNGV. DNA for the CDR3: TGTGCCAGCAAACCGTTAGCGGGAGGTTCCTACGAGCAGTACTTC. Protein sequence: CASKPLAGGSYEQYF.

The chain joins TRBV28 to TRBJ2-2; a possible D gene is TRBD2 (7 bases). Germline loops: CDR1 MDHEN, CDR2 SYDVKM. The V end lost 7 bases, the J end lost 4 bases, and 16 bases lay between the germline ends. CDR3 size: 15 residues. The CDR3 coding sequence is TGTGCCAGCATCCAAGGGGGGGGCGGCACCGGGGAGCTGTTTTTT. Protein product: CASIQGGGGTGELFF.

CDR3 residues: CASGFGRAEIQETQYF. CDR3 bases: TGTGCTAGTGGTTTTGGCCGGGCTGAGATCCAAGAGACCCAGTACTTC. This chain uses TRBV12-5 with TRBJ2-5; D remains ambiguous. There are 16 residues in the CDR3. Germline V gives CDR1 LGHNT, CDR2 FRNRAP. V lost 3 bases and J lost 1, with 15 bases in between.

The DNA for the CDR3 is TGTGCCAGGGACTCACCGGGGGATCCGGGGGAGCTGTTTTTT. Protein product: CARDSPGDPGELFF. The chain combines TRBV25-1 with TRBJ2-2; a possible D gene is TRBD2 (6 bases). The germline gives CDR1 MGHDK, CDR2 SYGVNS. With 9 bases removed from V and 8 bases from J, the gap between germline ends came to 19 bases. This CDR3 has 14 amino acids.